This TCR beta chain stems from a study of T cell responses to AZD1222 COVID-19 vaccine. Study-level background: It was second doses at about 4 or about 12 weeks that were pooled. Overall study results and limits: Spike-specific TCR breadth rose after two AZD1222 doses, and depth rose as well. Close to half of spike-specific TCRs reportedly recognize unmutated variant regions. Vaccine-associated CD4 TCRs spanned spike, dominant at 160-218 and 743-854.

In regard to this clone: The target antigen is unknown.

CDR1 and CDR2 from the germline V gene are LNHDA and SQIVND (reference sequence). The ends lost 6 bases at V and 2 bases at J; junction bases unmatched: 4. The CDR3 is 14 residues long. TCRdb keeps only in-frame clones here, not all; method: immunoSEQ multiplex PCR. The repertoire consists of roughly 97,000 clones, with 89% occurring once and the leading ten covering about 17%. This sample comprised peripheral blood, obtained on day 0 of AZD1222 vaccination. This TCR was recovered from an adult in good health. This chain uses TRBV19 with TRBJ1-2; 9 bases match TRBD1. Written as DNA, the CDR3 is TGTGCCAGTAGGGAGACAGGGGGGAACTATGGCTACACCTTC. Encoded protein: CASRETGGNYGYTF.